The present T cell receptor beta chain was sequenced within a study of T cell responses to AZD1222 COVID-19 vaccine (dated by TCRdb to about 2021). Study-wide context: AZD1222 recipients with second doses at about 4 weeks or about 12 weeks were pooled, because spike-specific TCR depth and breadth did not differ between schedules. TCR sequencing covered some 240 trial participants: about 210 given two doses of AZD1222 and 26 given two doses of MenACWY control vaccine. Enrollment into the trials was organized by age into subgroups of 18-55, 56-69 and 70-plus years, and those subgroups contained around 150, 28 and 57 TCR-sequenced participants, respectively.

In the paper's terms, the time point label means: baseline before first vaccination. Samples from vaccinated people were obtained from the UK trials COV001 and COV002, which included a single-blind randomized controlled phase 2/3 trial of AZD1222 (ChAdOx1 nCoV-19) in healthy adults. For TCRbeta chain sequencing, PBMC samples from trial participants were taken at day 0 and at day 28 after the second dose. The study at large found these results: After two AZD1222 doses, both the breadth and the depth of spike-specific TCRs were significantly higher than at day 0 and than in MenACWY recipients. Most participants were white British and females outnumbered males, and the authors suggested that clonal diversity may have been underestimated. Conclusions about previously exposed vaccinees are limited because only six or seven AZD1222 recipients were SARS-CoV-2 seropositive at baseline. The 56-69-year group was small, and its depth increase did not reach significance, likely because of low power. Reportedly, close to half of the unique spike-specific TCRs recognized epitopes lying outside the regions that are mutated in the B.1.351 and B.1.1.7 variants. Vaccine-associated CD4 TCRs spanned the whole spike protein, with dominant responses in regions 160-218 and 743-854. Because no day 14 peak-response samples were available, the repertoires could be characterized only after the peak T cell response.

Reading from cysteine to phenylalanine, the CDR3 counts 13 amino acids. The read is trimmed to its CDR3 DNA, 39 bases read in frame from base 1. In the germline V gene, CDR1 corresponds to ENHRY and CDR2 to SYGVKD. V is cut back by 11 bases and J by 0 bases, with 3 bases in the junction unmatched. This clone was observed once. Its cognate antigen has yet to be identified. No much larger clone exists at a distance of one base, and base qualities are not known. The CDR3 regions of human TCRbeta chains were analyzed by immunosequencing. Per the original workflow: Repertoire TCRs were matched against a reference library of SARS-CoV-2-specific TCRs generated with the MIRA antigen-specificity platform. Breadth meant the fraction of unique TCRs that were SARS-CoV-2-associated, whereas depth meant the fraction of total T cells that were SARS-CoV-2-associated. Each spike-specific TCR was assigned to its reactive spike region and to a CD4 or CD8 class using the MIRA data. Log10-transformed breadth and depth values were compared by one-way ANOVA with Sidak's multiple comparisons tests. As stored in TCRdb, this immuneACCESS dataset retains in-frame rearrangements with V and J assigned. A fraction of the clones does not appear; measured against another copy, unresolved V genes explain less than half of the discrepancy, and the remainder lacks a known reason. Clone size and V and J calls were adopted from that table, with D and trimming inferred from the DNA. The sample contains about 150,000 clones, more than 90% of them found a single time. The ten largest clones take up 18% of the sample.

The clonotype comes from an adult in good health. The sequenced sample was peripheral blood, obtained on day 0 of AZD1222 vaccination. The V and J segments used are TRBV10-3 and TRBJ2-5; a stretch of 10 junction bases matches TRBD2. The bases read TGTGCCGTCACTAGCGGGGACCAAGAGACCCAGTACTTC. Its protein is CAVTSGDQETQYF.